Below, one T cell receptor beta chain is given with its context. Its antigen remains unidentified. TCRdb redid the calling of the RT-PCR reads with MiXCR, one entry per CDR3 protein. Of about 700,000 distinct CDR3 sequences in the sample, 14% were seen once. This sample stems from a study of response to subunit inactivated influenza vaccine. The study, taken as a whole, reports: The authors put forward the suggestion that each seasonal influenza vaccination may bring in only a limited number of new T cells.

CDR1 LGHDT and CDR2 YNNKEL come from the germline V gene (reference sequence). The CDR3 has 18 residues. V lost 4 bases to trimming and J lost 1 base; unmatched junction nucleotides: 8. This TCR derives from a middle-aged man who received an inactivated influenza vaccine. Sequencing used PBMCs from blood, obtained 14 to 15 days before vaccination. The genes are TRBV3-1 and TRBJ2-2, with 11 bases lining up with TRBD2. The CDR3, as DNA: TGTGCCAGCAGCCGACTCCTGGGACTAGCGGTGAACACCGGGGAGCTGTTTTTT. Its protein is CASSRLLGLAVNTGELFF. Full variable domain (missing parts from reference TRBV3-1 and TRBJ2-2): DTAVSQTPKYLVTQMGNDKSIKCEQNLGHDTMYWYKQDSKKFLKIMFSYNNKELIINETVPNRFSPKSPDKAHLNLHINSLELGDSAVYFCASSRLLGLAVNTGELFFGEGSRLTVL.